This T cell receptor beta chain emerged from a study of cytomegalovirus exposure and HLA in healthy donors. V was cut by 4 bases and J by 4 bases, with 12 bases left in between. The CDR3 is made up of 13 amino acids. Germline loops: CDR1 SGHRS, CDR2 YFSETQ. This clone has just one count. PCR involved 60 Vbeta and 13 Jbeta primers. Libraries were prepared by immunoSEQ multiplex PCR; TCRdb keeps only in-frame clonotypes and omits some of them. The repertoire includes fewer than 250,000 clones, about four fifths of them detected once, and roughly 3.6% sits in the top ten. This chain connects TRBV5-1 to TRBJ2-7; a weak D match, TRBD1 (6 bases). Sequences were obtained from PBMCs. The clonotype originates from a middle-aged man in good health and CMV-seropositive. CDR3 coding DNA: TGCGCCAGCAGCAAAGAACAGGGTTACGAGCAGTACTTC. Translated, it gives CASSKEQGYEQYF. Variable domain in full (rest from reference TRBV5-1 and TRBJ2-7): KAGVTQTPRYLIKTRGQQVTLSCSPISGHRSVSWYQQTPGQGLQFLFEYFSETQRNKGNFPGRFSGRQFSNSRSEMNVSTLELGDSALYLCASSKEQGYEQYFGPGTRLTVT.